This T cell receptor (beta chain) was identified in a study of blood T cell repertoires in COVID-19. Background on the study: Samples taken during acute and convalescent COVID-19 were collected in the United States, Italy and Spain.

Study processing details: Reference gene primer amplification gave nucleated cell count estimates. Assay: immunoSEQ multiplex PCR; the TCRdb copy retains only in-frame clones and omits some. The V and J calls and the clone size are those of that table, but D and trimming were determined from the DNA. The table lists about 110,000 clones, approximately 90% of them singletons. The CDR3 contains 15 residues. CDR1 is SGDLS, CDR2 YYNGEE, per germline. Unmatched junction bases numbered 10, after V lost 3 bases and J lost 6 bases. The chain couples TRBV9 to TRBJ2-7, with 9 bases identical to TRBD2. This receptor was identified in a woman between 45 and 65 years old with acute or convalescent COVID-19. The source material was peripheral blood. As DNA, the CDR3 is TGTGCCAGCAGCGCCTTGAGCGGGAGGCTTGCCGAGCAGTACTTC. It is translated as CASSALSGRLAEQYF.